This TCR beta chain was found in a study of shared clonotypes between healthy human individuals. Study outcomes and limitations: Non-shared clonotypes had lower generation probabilities than those shared by all four donors.

Details on this clone: As yet, its antigen is unknown.

In the original processing: Quality scores were absent from the junction-only immunoSEQ sequences, so filtering differed. Libraries were prepared by immunoSEQ multiplex PCR; TCRdb keeps only in-frame clonotypes and omits some of them. V, J and clone size are taken as reported in that table, and D and trimming were inferred from the DNA itself. Altogether around 700,000 clones are present, 72% being singletons, with the ten largest covering approximately 1.8%. The germline V gene encodes CDR1 SQVTM and CDR2 ANQGSEA. The CDR3 is 14 residues long. Trimming stripped 6 bases from V and 2 bases from J, with 14 bases between.

The receptor was derived from a woman aged 25 to 45 in good health. This rearrangement joins TRBV29-1 to TRBJ1-3; possibly TRBD1 for D (5 bases). The sample taken for sequencing was memory CD4+ T cells sorted from blood. Specified subset: CD45RA-negative fraction. The DNA for the CDR3 is TGCAGCGTCGCACCTGAGGGGACTGGAAACACCATATATTTT. This translates into CSVAPEGTGNTIYF.